This TCR beta chain was identified during a study of T cell responses to AZD1222 COVID-19 vaccine. Study results and limitations: Along spike, vaccine-associated CD4 TCRs were found throughout, with dominance at 160-218 and 743-854. The study reported that nearly half of spike-specific TCRs target unmutated variant regions. Just 5 or 6 AZD1222 recipients tested seropositive at baseline.

With respect to this clone: Its specificity is not known.

TCRdb's table, derived via immunoSEQ multiplex PCR, lists solely in-frame clones and lacks some. The sample lists over 140,000 clones; roughly 89% were seen once. There are 15 residues in the CDR3. In germline, CDR1 is MGHRA, CDR2 YSYEKL. After removal of 1 base from V and 4 bases from J, the junction contained 2 bases not matched to a gene. J is TRBJ2-1 and V is TRBV4-1; 9 bases fit TRBD2. The receptor was isolated from an adult in good health. The source material was peripheral blood, sampled on day 0 of AZD1222 vaccination. In DNA, the CDR3 is TGCGCCAGCAGCCAAGGACTAGCGGCTTACAATGAGCAGTTCTTC. Translated: CASSQGLAAYNEQFF.